The 6 T cell receptor beta chains given below trace back to one sample, sequenced in a study of cytomegalovirus exposure and HLA in healthy donors. The PCR made use of 60 Vbeta and 13 Jbeta primers. Assay used: immunoSEQ multiplex PCR; TCRdb lists only in-frame clones, some missing. The sample has tens of thousands of clones, roughly two thirds seen once. Sequenced input: PBMCs. These receptors were obtained from a woman aged 30 to 39 in good health and CMV-seronegative.

The chain uses TRBV13 and TRBJ1-4; TRBD1 matches at 10 bases. Germline V gene lookup returns CDR1 PRHDT and CDR2 FYEKMQ (reference sequence). This CDR3 has 14 residues. Trimming at V came to 4 bases and at J to 7 bases, leaving 3 bases not matched to a gene. The CDR3 here is CASSSGQGGEKLFF. The CDR3 region has the DNA TGTGCCAGCAGCTCTGGACAGGGGGGTGAAAAACTGTTTTTT.

This clone was counted only a few times. The chain recombines TRBV5-4 with TRBJ2-5; 8 nucleotides line up with TRBD2. The end of the DNA is better explained by TRBJ2-7, so the J call may be wrong. Germline loops: CDR1 SGHNT, CDR2 YYREEE (reference sequence). The CDR3 contains 16 residues. As DNA, the CDR3 is TGTGCCAGCAGCTTCTCTGTGGCGGGGGGAAACTACGAGCAGTACTTC. This codes for CASSFSVAGGNYEQYF.

This clone came up many times. The chain employs TRBV5-4 and TRBJ2-1, with 8 bases matching TRBD2. Germline trimming cut 3 bases from V and 5 bases from J; bases unmatched to any gene: 4. Looked up from germline, CDR1 is SGHNT and CDR2 is YYREEE (reference sequence). The CDR3 contains 14 residues. The CDR3 coding sequence is TGTGCCAGCAGCTGGGGACTAGTAAACAATGAGCAGTTCTTC. Translating gives CASSWGLVNNEQFF.

Turning to this clone: The sample holds other DNA sequences that translate to the same CDR3. The chain has TRBV6-1 and TRBJ1-4; 7 bases align to TRBD1. CDR3 size: 15 residues. Germline V CDR1 and CDR2: MNHNS, SASEGT. After removal of 4 bases from V and 4 bases from J, the junction contained 6 bases not matched to a gene. The DNA of the CDR3 is TGTGCCAGCAGTGTGAGGAGGGACAGTAATGAAAAACTGTTTTTT. It is translated as CASSVRRDSNEKLFF.

As DNA, the CDR3 is TGTGCCAGCAGTCCAGTAGTCCCTCCGGGCACTGAAGCTTTCTTT. This sequence encodes CASSPVVPPGTEAFF. The chain employs TRBV28 and TRBJ1-1; D ambiguous. The germline CDR1 and CDR2 sequences are MDHEN and SYDVKM. V dropped 5 bases and J dropped 4 bases, with 17 bases sitting between them. This CDR3 is 15 amino acids long. Looking up the rest from reference TRBV28 and TRBJ1-1 gives the full variable domain: DVKVTQSSRYLVKRTGEKVFLECVQDMDHENMFWYRQDPGLGLRLIYFSYDVKMKEKGDIPEGYSVSREKKERFSLILESASTNQTSMYLCASSPVVPPGTEAFFGQGTRLTVV.

This clone was seen just once. The rearrangement uses TRBV14 and TRBJ1-2; TRBD1 agrees at 7 bases. Germline assignment: CDR1 SGHDN and CDR2 FVKESK. V lost 2 bases to trimming and J lost 3 bases; unmatched junction nucleotides: 3. The CDR3 runs 14 residues. The CDR3: CASSQSTGDYGYTF. For the CDR3, the DNA is TGTGCCAGCAGCCAAAGCACAGGGGACTATGGCTACACCTTC.